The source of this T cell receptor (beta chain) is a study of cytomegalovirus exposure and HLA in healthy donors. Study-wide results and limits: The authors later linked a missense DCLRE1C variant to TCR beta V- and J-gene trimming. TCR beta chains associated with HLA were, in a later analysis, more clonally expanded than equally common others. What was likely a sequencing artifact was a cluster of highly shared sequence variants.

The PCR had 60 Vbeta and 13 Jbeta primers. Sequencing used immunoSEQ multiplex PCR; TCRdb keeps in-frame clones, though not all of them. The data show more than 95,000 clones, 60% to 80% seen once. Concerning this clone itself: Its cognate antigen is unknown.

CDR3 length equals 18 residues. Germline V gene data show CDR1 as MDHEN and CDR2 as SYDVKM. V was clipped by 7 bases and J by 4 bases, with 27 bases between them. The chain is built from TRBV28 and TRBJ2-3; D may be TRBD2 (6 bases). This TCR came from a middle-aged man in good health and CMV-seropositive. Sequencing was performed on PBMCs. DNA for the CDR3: TGTGCCAGCACCTCCACGCCCGATGGGGGGAGCCTACCAGATACGCAGTATTTT. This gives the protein CASTSTPDGGSLPDTQYF.